This T cell receptor beta chain is from a study of beta chain features in type 1 diabetes. Trimming took off 3 bases at V and 5 bases at J, with 17 bases between the two ends. This CDR3 is built from 16 residues. In its sample, this clone was seen a few times. The antigen is unknown. Since all of the isolated RNA was reverse transcribed, expressed TCRB transcripts were what got sequenced. Method: immunoSEQ multiplex PCR; TCRdb's copy keeps in-frame clones and lacks some. The sample records 450,000 to 550,000 clones, 30% being singletons. Study outcomes and limitations: At VDJ recombination sites, type 1 diabetes patients had fewer insertions and more deleted nucleotides.

Input material: naive CD4+ T cells from blood. The receptor was isolated from a man aged 18 to 30 in good health. This chain links TRBV23-1 with TRBJ2-1; D uncertain. TRBV23-1 is annotated as an ORF whose role is uncertain. The CDR3: CASSHHSDNSDNEQFF. The CDR3 region has the DNA TGCGCCAGCAGTCACCACTCCGATAATTCCGACAATGAGCAGTTCTTC.